The 24 T cell receptor beta chains below come from one sample, sequenced in a study of T cell clonotyping in hematopoietic cell transplantation. Clones were read by immunoSEQ multiplex PCR, and TCRdb kept only the in-frame ones, dropping some. The table records about 9,000 clones, 60% to 80% of them present only once. Sequencing was performed on peripheral blood mononuclear cells, taken 180 days after allogeneic stem cell transplant. Receptors originate from a female patient in her fifties or sixties who had an allogeneic stem cell transplant from a related donor, so the T cells may come from the graft donor. Some clones in this sample may be carry-over from other donors' samples.

The CDR3, as DNA: TGTGCCAGCAGCTTCGGGGCGGAGAGGGATACGCAGTATTTT. This gives the protein CASSFGAERDTQYF. V is TRBV7-3 and J is TRBJ2-3, with D possibly called TRBD1 or TRBD2 (5 bases each). The germline gives CDR1 SGHTA, CDR2 FQGTGA. Between the trimmed V and J ends, which lost 3 bases and 6 bases, there was a span of 13 bases. CDR3 size: 14 residues.

The genes are TRBV5-1 and TRBJ2-3; no reliable D call. The CDR3 extends over 17 amino acids. V was clipped by 2 bases and J by 2 bases, with 18 bases between them. Germline loops: CDR1 SGHRS, CDR2 YFSETQ. Written as DNA, the CDR3 is TGCGCCAGCAGCTTCTTTCTCCGCAGAGGAAACACAGATACGCAGTATTTT. This translates into CASSFFLRRGNTDTQYF.

The chain combines TRBV5-4 with TRBJ1-1; a weak D match, TRBD1 (6 bases). The CDR3 extends over 17 amino acids. Trimming left V 4 bases short and J 2 bases short, with 21 bases between. Per germline, CDR1 SGHNT and CDR2 YYREEE (reference sequence). CDR3 sequence reads: CASSGGRGTFGNTEAFF. In DNA, the CDR3 is TGTGCCAGCAGCGGGGGGCGGGGGACTTTCGGCAACACTGAAGCTTTCTTT.

The rearrangement uses TRBV19 and TRBJ1-3; the match to TRBD1 covers 10 bases. Germline V CDR1 and CDR2: LNHDA, SQIVND (reference sequence). The CDR3 is 18 amino acids. V gave up 3 bases and J gave up 0 bases; unmatched junction bases: 8. The CDR3 sequence: CASSITGQGRISGNTIYF. CDR3 bases: TGTGCCAGTAGTATCACGGGACAGGGGAGAATCTCTGGAAACACCATATATTTT.

The chain couples TRBV29-1 to TRBJ2-1; 7 nucleotides match TRBD2. Germline V gene lookup returns CDR1 SQVTM and CDR2 ANQGSEA. The CDR3 sequence is 13 residues long. V lost 5 bases, J lost 0 bases, and 1 base stayed unmatched. The CDR3 protein is CSVRGVSYNEQFF. CDR3 nucleotides: TGCAGCGTTCGGGGGGTCTCCTACAATGAGCAGTTCTTC.

This clone was seen just once. J is TRBJ1-5 and V is TRBV27; D call uncertain. Trimming cost V 1 base and J 5 bases, with 12 bases left between them. CDR3 size: 15 residues. Germline-derived CDR1 and CDR2 are MNHEY and SMNVEV (reference sequence). The CDR3 sequence: CASSLLAEIDQPQHF. Here the CDR3 DNA reads TGTGCCAGCAGTTTATTGGCAGAAATAGATCAGCCCCAGCATTTT.

The V and J genes are TRBV30 and TRBJ1-1, with D perhaps TRBD1 (6 bases). CDR3 length: 15 residues. The V gene lost 0 bases and the J gene lost 0 bases, with 11 bases spanning the gap. Germline CDR1 reads GTSNPN; CDR2 reads SVGIG (reference sequence). CDR3 region: CAWSVRRGVNTEAFF. The DNA of the CDR3 is TGTGCCTGGAGTGTACGTAGGGGGGTGAACACTGAAGCTTTCTTT.

The chain uses TRBV5-1 and TRBJ1-2; D is unclear. Germline CDR1 and CDR2: SGHRS and YFSETQ. The germline V and J ends were trimmed by 4 bases and 6 bases, with 10 bases remaining between them. The CDR3 contains 12 residues. The chain's CDR3 is CASSQEGHGYTF. CDR3 coding DNA: TGCGCCAGCAGCCAGGAAGGGCATGGCTACACCTTC.

By proportion, this clone is medium-sized. This chain links TRBV27 with TRBJ1-6; D uncertain. The CDR3 length is 15 residues. The germline gives CDR1 MNHEY, CDR2 SMNVEV (reference sequence). V lost 2 bases and J 7 bases, leaving 12 bases between the germline ends. This chain's CDR3 is CASSLTRPSNSPLHF. CDR3 DNA sequence: TGTGCCAGCAGTTTAACTCGGCCTTCCAATTCACCCCTCCACTTT.

The chain is built from TRBV19 and TRBJ2-5, with D possibly matching TRBD2 (6 bases). V lost 4 bases and J 2 bases, leaving 8 bases between the germline ends. The CDR3 is 13 residues long. Germline lookup yields CDR1 LNHDA and CDR2 SQIVND (reference sequence). CDR3 sequence reads: CASSRDFQETQYF. The CDR3 coding sequence is TGTGCCAGTAGTAGGGACTTTCAAGAGACCCAGTACTTC. Full variable domain (missing parts from reference TRBV19 and TRBJ2-5): DGGITQSPKYLFRKEGQNVTLSCEQNLNHDAMYWYRQDPGQGLRLIYYSQIVNDFQKGDIAEGYSVSREKKESFPLTVTSAQKNPTAFYLCASSRDFQETQYFGPGTRLLVL.

V usage is TRBV5-1 and J usage is TRBJ2-5; TRBD2 matches at 11 bases. The germline V gene has CDR1 SGHRS and CDR2 YFSETQ. The CDR3 is 14 residues long. The V gene end was trimmed by 4 bases and the J gene end by 4 bases; junction bases not matched to a gene: 3. The CDR3, as DNA: TGCGCCAGCAGCCGAGGGACTAGCGGAGAGACCCAGTACTTC. This translates into CASSRGTSGETQYF.

The chain couples TRBV19 to TRBJ1-5, with D maybe TRBD1 (6 bases). Deletions cut 7 bases from V and 0 bases from J, with 16 bases between. Germline CDR1 LNHDA, CDR2 SQIVND (reference sequence). The CDR3 contains 16 residues. CDR3 nucleotide sequence: TGTGCCAGTACCCGAGGGGGGGTTTATAGCAATCAGCCCCAGCATTTT. Its protein is CASTRGGVYSNQPQHF.

This chain connects TRBV5-1 to TRBJ1-1, with TRBD1 matching 10 bases. V lost 3 bases and J lost 1; bases outside the gene matches: 9. Germline-derived CDR1 and CDR2 are SGHRS and YFSETQ. This CDR3 has 17 amino acids. CDR3 amino acids: CASSSQGQGGRNTEAFF. The DNA of the CDR3 is TGCGCCAGCAGCTCACAAGGACAGGGGGGGAGGAACACTGAAGCTTTCTTT.

The chain joins TRBV18 to TRBJ2-7; no reliable D call. The CDR3 spans 12 residues. Germline values: CDR1 KGHSH, CDR2 LQKENI. Between the trimmed V and J ends, which lost 2 bases and 6 bases, there was a span of 8 bases. Here the CDR3 reads CASSPFAPEQYF. As DNA, the CDR3 is TGTGCCAGCTCACCATTCGCCCCCGAGCAGTACTTC.

V and J are TRBV6-5 and TRBJ1-2; D is perhaps TRBD1 (5 bases). Germline V gene sequence: CDR1 MNHEY, CDR2 SVGAGI. Trimming left V 6 bases short and J 4 bases short, with 15 bases between. CDR3 length: 14 residues. The chain's CDR3 is CASRRTLTSYGYTF. As DNA, the CDR3 is TGTGCCAGCAGACGGACACTTACCTCCTATGGCTACACCTTC.

The chain links TRBV5-1 to TRBJ2-3; the match to TRBD1 covers 8 bases. Germline CDR1 and CDR2: SGHRS and YFSETQ. V shed 0 bases, J shed 4 bases, and the junction held 4 bases outside the gene matches. This CDR3 comprises 15 residues. The DNA for the CDR3 is TGCGCCAGCAGCTTGGTCAGGGGGCGCCCAGATACGCAGTATTTT. Translation gives CASSLVRGRPDTQYF.

The rearrangement uses TRBV5-6 and TRBJ2-2; 9 bases align to TRBD2. The V gene end was trimmed by 0 bases and the J gene end by 7 bases; junction bases not matched to a gene: 7. The CDR3 runs to 16 residues. The germline CDR1 and CDR2 sequences are SGHDT and YYEEEE. The CDR3 DNA reads as TGTGCCAGCAGCTTGGCCCTAGCGGGGTATAACGGGGAGCTGTTTTTT. It is translated as CASSLALAGYNGELFF.

This chain connects TRBV7-2 to TRBJ1-6; D may be TRBD1 (5 bases). The CDR3 covers 15 residues. Germline lookup yields CDR1 SGHTA and CDR2 FQGNSA. V lost 2 bases, J lost 5 bases, and 10 bases lay in between. CDR3 nucleotides: TGTGCCAGCAGCTTATCGGACACCAATAATTCACCCCTCCACTTT. Protein: CASSLSDTNNSPLHF.

The V gene is TRBV28, the J gene TRBJ1-3; D unresolved. Between the trimmed V and J ends, which lost 1 base and 4 bases, there was a span of 5 bases. This CDR3 comprises 13 residues. From germline, CDR1 is MDHEN and CDR2 SYDVKM. The CDR3 region has the DNA TGTGCCAGCAGTTTATTCGGAGGAAACACCATATATTTT. Translating it yields CASSLFGGNTIYF.

This clone was detected only once. The CDR3 spells CASSQEDRSNEKLFF. The CDR3 DNA reads TGTGCCAGCAGCCAAGAGGACAGGTCAAATGAAAAACTGTTTTTT. V and J are TRBV4-2 and TRBJ1-4, with 7 bases lining up with TRBD1. This CDR3 comprises 15 residues. The germline V gene encodes CDR1 LGHNA and CDR2 YNFKEQ. Trimming at V came to 0 bases and at J to 5 bases, leaving 3 bases not matched to a gene.

The chain is built from TRBV6-5 and TRBJ2-7; D perhaps matches TRBD1 (5 bases). V lost 5 bases to trimming and J lost 4 bases, with 15 bases between them. The CDR3 totals 14 residues. Germline CDR1 MNHEY, CDR2 SVGAGI. In DNA form, the CDR3 reads TGTGCCAGCAGTCGGCAGGGTAAAAGTTACGAGCAGTACTTC. The encoded protein is CASSRQGKSYEQYF.

V is TRBV5-6 and J is TRBJ2-5; 12 bases agree with TRBD1. Germline V CDR1 and CDR2: SGHDT, YYEEEE. The CDR3 is 17 residues long. Unmatched junction bases numbered 8, after V lost 4 bases and J lost 1 base. The CDR3 loop reads CASSDYWDRGPQETQYF. CDR3 DNA sequence: TGTGCCAGCAGCGATTATTGGGACAGGGGGCCCCAAGAGACCCAGTACTTC.

The chain employs TRBV4-1 and TRBJ1-2; TRBD1 is a possible D gene (6 bases). The V end lost 0 bases, the J end lost 6 bases, and 8 bases lay between the germline ends. Germline CDR1 reads MGHRA; CDR2 reads YSYEKL. The CDR3 spans 13 residues. CDR3 protein: CASSQEAGDGYTF. CDR3 sequence (DNA): TGCGCCAGCAGCCAAGAGGCAGGGGATGGCTACACCTTC.

This rearrangement joins TRBV7-2 to TRBJ2-3, with TRBD2 matching over 14 bases. The CDR3 has 16 amino acids. The V gene's germline CDR1 is SGHTA and CDR2 FQGNSA. The J segment lost 5 bases and the V segment lost 5 bases, leaving 6 bases of the junction unmatched. The CDR3: CASSGRTSGGLDTQYF. The CDR3 DNA reads TGTGCCAGCAGCGGTAGGACTAGCGGGGGGCTAGATACGCAGTATTTT.